The 32 T cell receptor beta chains below were found in one sample sequenced in a study of blood T cell repertoires in COVID-19. Repertoires were generated with immunoSEQ multiplex PCR, while TCRdb's copy carries only in-frame clones and drops some. The profile shows about 300,000 clones, around nine tenths of them singletons. The sample was PBMCs or T cells enriched from blood (not recorded which). Receptors were obtained from a woman aged 45-60 years who had been exposed to COVID-19.

The chain joins TRBV3-1 (or the pseudogene TRBV3-2) to TRBJ1-4; TRBD1 might be the D (5 bases). V lost 4 bases and J lost 8, with 23 bases in between. Per germline, CDR1 LGHDT and CDR2 YNNKEL (reference sequence). This CDR3 has 17 residues. CDR3 in amino acids: CASSLIPSGTGGEKLFF. The CDR3 DNA reads as TGTGCCAGCAGCCTCATACCATCCGGGACCGGGGGGGAAAAACTGTTTTTT.

This chain joins TRBV11-3 and TRBJ1-4; a possible D gene is TRBD1 (6 bases). The CDR3 has 19 amino acids. V was trimmed by 6 bases and J by 0 bases, leaving 23 bases between them. Germline V lookup: CDR1 SGHNT, CDR2 YENEEA. The CDR3 reads CASSQISKVQGPTNEKLFF. The CDR3 DNA is TGTGCCAGCAGTCAAATTTCCAAGGTTCAGGGGCCAACTAATGAAAAACTGTTTTTT.

The chain carries TRBV15 and TRBJ1-1; D perhaps matches TRBD1 (5 bases). Germline lookup yields CDR1 LNHNV and CDR2 YYDKDF (reference sequence). CDR3 length: 13 residues. V gave up 8 bases and J gave up 1 base, with 11 bases separating them. CDR3 region: CATSEGTNTEAFF. The CDR3 DNA reads TGTGCCACCTCGGAGGGGACGAACACTGAAGCTTTCTTT.

The genes are TRBV15 and TRBJ2-5; 8 positions match TRBD2. This CDR3 is built from 14 residues. Germline V CDR1 and CDR2: LNHNV, YYDKDF (reference sequence). V lost 6 bases and J lost 2; bases outside the gene matches: 5. CDR3 DNA sequence: TGTGCCACCAGTGATCCTAGCGGGCAAGAGACCCAGTACTTC. Translating gives CATSDPSGQETQYF.

The rearrangement uses TRBV3-1 (or the pseudogene TRBV3-2) and TRBJ1-2; TRBD1 might be the D (6 bases). The CDR3 consists of 13 residues. Germline CDR1 is LGHDT and CDR2 is YNNKEL (reference sequence). V was pared by 3 bases and J by 1 base, with 6 bases between. CDR3 nucleotide sequence: TGTGCCAGCAGCCAGGACAGTAACTATGGCTACACCTTC. Its protein product is CASSQDSNYGYTF.

The chain uses TRBV4-1 and TRBJ2-2, with a possible D match to TRBD2 (5 bases). Trimming left V 0 bases short and J 2 bases short, with 19 bases between. The CDR3 runs 19 residues. Germline V gives CDR1 MGHRA, CDR2 YSYEKL. CDR3 sequence (DNA): TGCGCCAGCAGCCAAGATTCTTACTTGACCGGGGTTAACACCGGGGAGCTGTTTTTT. Translation: CASSQDSYLTGVNTGELFF.

The chain is built from TRBV27 and TRBJ1-2, with TRBD1 matching over 7 bases. Trimming removed 5 bases from V and 0 bases from J; junction bases left unmatched: 15. Germline loops: CDR1 MNHEY, CDR2 SMNVEV (reference sequence). The CDR3 spans 18 residues. DNA of the CDR3: TGTGCCAGCAGTCCATGGGGACAGCGAGGGCCTTCTAACTATGGCTACACCTTC. This gives the protein CASSPWGQRGPSNYGYTF.

This clone has just one count. V usage is TRBV27 and J usage is TRBJ2-2; weak D call: TRBD1 (7 bases). Germline CDR1 reads MNHEY; CDR2 reads SMNVEV (reference sequence). The CDR3 spans 16 residues. Deletions cut 5 bases from V and 4 bases from J, with 17 bases between. The CDR3 reads CASSPTGLGGTGELFF. CDR3 DNA sequence: TGTGCCAGCAGTCCGACAGGGTTGGGGGGCACCGGGGAGCTGTTTTTT.

The rearrangement uses TRBV24-1 and TRBJ2-1, with 7 bases aligning to TRBD2. V trimming: 4 bases; J trimming: 7 bases; junction bases outside the gene matches: 3. The CDR3 has 13 amino acids. The germline CDR1 and CDR2 sequences are KGHDR and SFDVKD. CDR3 amino acids: CATSEISGNEQFF. The CDR3 bases are TGTGCCACCAGTGAGATTAGCGGGAATGAGCAGTTCTTC.

This clone was picked up a small number of times. V usage is TRBV28 and J usage is TRBJ1-3; tentative D call: TRBD1 (6 bases). Trimming removed 2 bases at V and 0 bases at J, with 14 bases between. Germline loops: CDR1 MDHEN, CDR2 SYDVKM. This CDR3 comprises 17 residues. The CDR3 DNA reads as TGTGCCAGCAGTTTAGCCTCACAGGGCCCCTCTGGAAACACCATATATTTT. This encodes CASSLASQGPSGNTIYF.

The V call is TRBV2, the J call TRBJ2-2, with TRBD1 matching 7 bases. Germline V gives CDR1 SNHLY, CDR2 FYNNEI. The CDR3 has 11 amino acids. The ends lost 5 bases at V and 13 bases at J; junction bases unmatched: 4. The CDR3 DNA reads TGTGCCAGCAGTCTACAGGGGAGGCTGTTTTTT. This sequence encodes CASSLQGRLFF. Variable domain in full (rest from reference TRBV2 and TRBJ2-2): EPEVTQTPSHQVTQMGQEVILRCVPISNHLYFYWYRQILGQKVEFLVSFYNNEISEKSEIFDDQFSVERPDGSNFTLKIRSTKLEDSAMYFCASSLQGRLFFGEGSRLTVL.

V and J are TRBV5-4 and TRBJ1-1; D might be TRBD1 (5 bases). The CDR3 is 14 amino acids. Germline lookup yields CDR1 SGHNT and CDR2 YYREEE (reference sequence). Trimming removed 1 base at V and 3 bases at J, with 10 bases between. The CDR3 coding sequence is TGTGCCAGCAGCTTGCAGGGTTCCCACACTGAAGCTTTCTTT. It translates to CASSLQGSHTEAFF.

This chain links TRBV3-1 (or the pseudogene TRBV3-2) with TRBJ2-1; 8 bases agree with TRBD2. There are 14 residues in the CDR3. Germline V gene sequence: CDR1 LGHDT, CDR2 YNNKEL (reference sequence). V lost 4 bases, J lost 5 bases, and 4 bases stayed unmatched. In DNA, the CDR3 is TGTGCCAGCAGCCCCGGGACTAGAAACAATGAGCAGTTCTTC. This translates into CASSPGTRNNEQFF.

This clone was counted between two and nine times. J is TRBJ1-5 and V is TRBV5-4, with a possible D match to TRBD1 (5 bases). The ends were cut back, 8 bases at V and 0 bases at J, with 6 bases in the middle. Germline V gene data show CDR1 as SGHNT and CDR2 as YYREEE (reference sequence). The CDR3 is made up of 12 amino acids. CDR3 amino acids: CARTDSNQPQHF. The CDR3 DNA sequence: TGTGCCAGGACAGATAGCAATCAGCCCCAGCATTTT.

The CDR3 DNA sequence: TGTGCCAGCAGCCAATCCACAGTTGGTGAGACCCAGTACTTC. Its translation is CASSQSTVGETQYF. This chain links TRBV16 with TRBJ2-5; unclear D gene. Germline assignment: CDR1 KGHSY and CDR2 FQNENV. V lost 0 bases and J 5 bases, leaving 10 bases between the germline ends. The CDR3 has 14 amino acids.

The V and J genes are TRBV4-1 and TRBJ1-5, with 9 bases matching TRBD1. The CDR3 length is 14 residues. The J segment lost 2 bases and the V segment lost 4 bases, leaving 0 bases of the junction unmatched. Looked up from germline, CDR1 is MGHRA and CDR2 is YSYEKL. CDR3 sequence reads: CASSRDRGNQPQHF. Here the CDR3 DNA reads TGCGCCAGCAGCCGGGACAGGGGCAATCAGCCCCAGCATTTT.

The genes are TRBV12-5 and TRBJ2-1; TRBD1 matches 9 bases. CDR1 and CDR2 from the germline V gene are LGHNT and FRNRAP. Germline trimming cut 4 bases from V and 1 base from J; bases unmatched to any gene: 11. CDR3 length: 18 amino acids. In DNA, the CDR3 is TGTGCTAGTGGTTGGACTACCACGGGACAGGGTTCCTACAATGAGCAGTTCTTC. Protein sequence: CASGWTTTGQGSYNEQFF.

In nucleotides, the CDR3 is TGTGCCAGCTCGCCCGACAGGGGGCTCGGAAGTTCACCCCTCCACTTT. As protein: CASSPDRGLGSSPLHF. The J gene is TRBJ1-6, the V gene TRBV18, with 10 positions matching TRBD1. J gave up 9 bases and V 6 bases, and 11 bases lay outside the gene matches. CDR1 and CDR2 (germline): KGHSH, LQKENI. This CDR3 is 16 amino acids long. The full variable domain, rest sourced from reference TRBV18 and TRBJ1-6, is NAGVMQNPRHLVRRRGQEARLRCSPMKGHSHVYWYRQLPEEGLKFMVYLQKENIIDESGMPKERFSAEFPKEGPSILRIQQVVRGDSAAYFCASSPDRGLGSSPLHFGNGTRLTVT.

This chain links TRBV30 with TRBJ1-1; D not resolved. CDR1 and CDR2 (germline): GTSNPN, SVGIG (reference sequence). V gave up 1 base and J gave up 10 bases, with 13 bases separating them. The CDR3 is 12 residues long. CDR3 residues: CAWSEIDRVAFF. The CDR3 region has the DNA TGTGCCTGGAGTGAAATCGATCGGGTAGCTTTCTTT.

The V call is TRBV5-1, the J call TRBJ1-1; 7 nucleotides line up with TRBD1. The germline V gene encodes CDR1 SGHRS and CDR2 YFSETQ. Losses at the gene ends were 4 bases for V and 1 base for J; bases not matched to a gene: 4. The CDR3 has 14 amino acids. The CDR3, as DNA: TGCGCCAGCAGCCCCGGGACAGAGAACACTGAAGCTTTCTTT. Amino acid sequence: CASSPGTENTEAFF.

This clone was picked up a small number of times. The genes are TRBV23-1 and TRBJ1-6; 7 nucleotides agree with TRBD1. TRBV23-1 counts as an open reading frame of uncertain function. This CDR3 has 17 residues. The ends lost 4 bases at V and 9 bases at J; junction bases unmatched: 15. The CDR3 DNA is TGCGCCAGCAGTCTCCTAAGAACAGGGGAGAGAGGTTCACCCCTCCACTTT. Amino acids: CASSLLRTGERGSPLHF.

The rearrangement uses TRBV6-2 or TRBV6-3 and TRBJ2-2; D is unclear. CDR3 length: 15 residues. Per the germline V gene, CDR1 is MNHEY and CDR2 is SVGEGT. Trimming removed 3 bases at V and 4 bases at J, with 12 bases between. The CDR3, as DNA: TGTGCCAGCAGTTATCGGATGGGCATCACCGGGGAGCTGTTTTTT. This gives the protein CASSYRMGITGELFF.

The genes are TRBV30 and TRBJ2-7; unclear D gene. Germline V gene sequence: CDR1 GTSNPN, CDR2 SVGIG (reference sequence). This CDR3 contains 11 residues. Trimming took off 1 base at V and 6 bases at J, with 7 bases between the two ends. The CDR3 nucleotides read TGTGCCTGGAGTGGGAGCAGCGAGCAGTACTTC. The encoded protein is CAWSGSSEQYF.

This rearrangement joins TRBV27 to TRBJ1-1; 9 bases agree with TRBD1. This CDR3 region has 15 residues. CDR1 MNHEY and CDR2 SMNVEV come from the germline V gene (reference sequence). Trimming at V came to 8 bases and at J to 2 bases, leaving 9 bases not matched to a gene. The CDR3 region is CASLPWTGVNTEAFF. The CDR3 nucleotides are TGTGCCAGCCTCCCTTGGACAGGGGTAAACACTGAAGCTTTCTTT.

This clone was counted a few times. J is TRBJ1-2 and V is TRBV4-1; 7 nucleotides align to TRBD1. The J segment lost 5 bases and the V segment lost 3 bases, leaving 9 bases of the junction unmatched. The CDR3 contains 15 residues. CDR1 and CDR2 from the germline V gene are MGHRA and YSYEKL. This CDR3 is CASSQDRQSSYGYTF. In DNA form, the CDR3 reads TGCGCCAGCAGCCAGGACAGGCAATCGAGTTATGGCTACACCTTC.

This rearrangement joins TRBV6-5 to TRBJ1-2, with a possible D match to TRBD1 (5 bases). The V and J ends lost 4 bases and 10 bases respectively, with 16 bases between them. The germline V gene encodes CDR1 MNHEY and CDR2 SVGAGI. The CDR3 spans 13 residues. The CDR3 reads CASSWARASDYTF. The CDR3 coding sequence is TGTGCCAGCAGTTGGGCCAGGGCAAGCGACTACACCTTC.

This sequence joins TRBV4-2 and TRBJ1-2; D might be TRBD1 (6 bases). Germline V CDR1 and CDR2: LGHNA, YNFKEQ. Between the trimmed V and J ends, which lost 1 base and 6 bases, there was a span of 12 bases. The CDR3 is 14 residues long. DNA of the CDR3: TGTGCCAGCAGCCAAGCCCTGGCAGGGGATGGCTACACCTTC. Its protein is CASSQALAGDGYTF.

The chain combines TRBV4-2 with TRBJ2-1; TRBD1 agrees at 7 bases. V lost 0 bases, J lost 5 bases, and 4 bases stayed unmatched. The CDR3 sequence is 15 residues long. Germline-derived CDR1 and CDR2 are LGHNA and YNFKEQ. The DNA of the CDR3 is TGTGCCAGCAGCCAAGAATATAGGGGGCACAATGAGCAGTTCTTC. Protein: CASSQEYRGHNEQFF.

The sample holds one count of this clone. Other DNA sequences in this specimen translate into the identical CDR3. The chain recombines TRBV7-2 with TRBJ2-2; no clear D gene. The CDR3 consists of 15 residues. Germline CDR1 reads SGHTA; CDR2 reads FQGNSA. V gave up 0 bases and J gave up 1 base, with 6 bases separating them. The CDR3 sequence: CASSLARENTGELFF. The CDR3 bases are TGTGCCAGCAGCTTAGCGAGAGAGAACACCGGGGAGCTGTTTTTT. The full variable domain, with the rest looked up from reference TRBV7-2 and TRBJ2-2, is GAGVSQSPSNKVTEKGKDVELRCDPISGHTALYWYRQSLGQGLEFLIYFQGNSAPDKSGLPSDRFSAERTGGSVSTLTIQRTQQEDSAVYLCASSLARENTGELFFGEGSRLTVL.

The table lists this clone with a few counts. The chain employs TRBV28 and TRBJ1-4, with TRBD1 matching over 10 bases. V trimming: 4 bases; J trimming: 8 bases; junction bases outside the gene matches: 7. CDR1 and CDR2 (germline): MDHEN, SYDVKM. The CDR3 loop spans 15 amino acids. The CDR3 is CASSSGQGGPEKLFF. In DNA, the CDR3 is TGTGCCAGCAGTTCCGGACAGGGGGGCCCCGAAAAACTGTTTTTT.

The V call is TRBV7-2, the J call TRBJ2-7; the D gene is possibly TRBD1 (6 bases). The CDR3 sequence is 14 residues long. In germline, CDR1 is SGHTA, CDR2 FQGNSA. V was trimmed by 3 bases and J by 2 bases, leaving 11 bases between them. The CDR3 DNA is TGTGCCAGCAGCTTGAGGCAGGGGACCTACGAGCAGTACTTC. Translating it yields CASSLRQGTYEQYF.

The V gene is TRBV29-1, the J gene TRBJ1-1, with 9 bases that match TRBD1. This CDR3 has 12 amino acids. The ends lost 7 bases at V and 3 bases at J; junction bases unmatched: 3. From germline, CDR1 is SQVTM and CDR2 ANQGSEA. The CDR3 nucleotides are TGCAGCGCGGGACAGGGTGACACTGAAGCTTTCTTT. The encoded protein is CSAGQGDTEAFF.